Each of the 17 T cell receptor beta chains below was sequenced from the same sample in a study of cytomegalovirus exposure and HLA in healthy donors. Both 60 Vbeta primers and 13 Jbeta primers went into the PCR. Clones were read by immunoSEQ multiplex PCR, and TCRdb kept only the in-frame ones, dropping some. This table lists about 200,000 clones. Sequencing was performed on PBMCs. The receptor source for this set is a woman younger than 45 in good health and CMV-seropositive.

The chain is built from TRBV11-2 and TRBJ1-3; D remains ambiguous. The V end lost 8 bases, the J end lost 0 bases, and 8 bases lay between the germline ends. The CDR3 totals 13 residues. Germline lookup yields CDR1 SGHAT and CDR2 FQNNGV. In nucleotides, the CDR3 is TGTGCCAGCGGCGCGGACTCTGGAAACACCATATATTTT. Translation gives CASGADSGNTIYF.

The CDR3 DNA follows: TGCAGCGCTGGGACAGACACTGAAGCTTTCTTT. Translation: CSAGTDTEAFF. The chain has TRBV29-1 and TRBJ1-1; 7 nucleotides align to TRBD1. Germline values: CDR1 SQVTM, CDR2 ANQGSEA. V shed 7 bases and J 3 bases; nucleotides not matched to a gene: 2. The CDR3 covers 11 residues.

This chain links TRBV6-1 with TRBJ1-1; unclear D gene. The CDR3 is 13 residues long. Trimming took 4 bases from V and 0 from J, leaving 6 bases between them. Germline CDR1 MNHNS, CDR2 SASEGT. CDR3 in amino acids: CASSVGVNTEAFF. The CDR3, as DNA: TGTGCCAGCAGTGTCGGGGTGAACACTGAAGCTTTCTTT.

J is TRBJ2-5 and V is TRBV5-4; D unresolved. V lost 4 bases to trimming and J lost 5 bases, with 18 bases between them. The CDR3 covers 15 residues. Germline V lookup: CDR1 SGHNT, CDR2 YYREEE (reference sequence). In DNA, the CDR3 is TGTGCCAGCAGCCCCCCGAGTCCCCTCGGTGAGACCCAGTACTTC. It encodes CASSPPSPLGETQYF.

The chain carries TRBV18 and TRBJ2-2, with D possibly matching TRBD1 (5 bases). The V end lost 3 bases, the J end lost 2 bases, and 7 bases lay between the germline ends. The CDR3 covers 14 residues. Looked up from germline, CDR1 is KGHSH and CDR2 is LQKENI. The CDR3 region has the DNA TGTGCCAGCTCACCTGGGGCCAACACCGGGGAGCTGTTTTTT. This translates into CASSPGANTGELFF. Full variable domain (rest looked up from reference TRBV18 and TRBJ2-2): NAGVMQNPRHLVRRRGQEARLRCSPMKGHSHVYWYRQLPEEGLKFMVYLQKENIIDESGMPKERFSAEFPKEGPSILRIQQVVRGDSAAYFCASSPGANTGELFFGEGSRLTVL.

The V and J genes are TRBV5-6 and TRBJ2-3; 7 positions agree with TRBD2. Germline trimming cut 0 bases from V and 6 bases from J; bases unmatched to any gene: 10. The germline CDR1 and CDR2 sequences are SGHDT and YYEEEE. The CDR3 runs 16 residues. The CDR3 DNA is TGTGCCAGCAGCTTGGGGGGGGGACGGTGGACGGATACGCAGTATTTT. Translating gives CASSLGGGRWTDTQYF.

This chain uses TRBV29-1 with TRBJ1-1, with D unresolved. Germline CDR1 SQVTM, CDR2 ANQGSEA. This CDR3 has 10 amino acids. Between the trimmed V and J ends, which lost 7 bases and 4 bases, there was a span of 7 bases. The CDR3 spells CSAGSTEAFF. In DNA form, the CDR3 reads TGCAGCGCGGGGAGCACTGAAGCTTTCTTT.

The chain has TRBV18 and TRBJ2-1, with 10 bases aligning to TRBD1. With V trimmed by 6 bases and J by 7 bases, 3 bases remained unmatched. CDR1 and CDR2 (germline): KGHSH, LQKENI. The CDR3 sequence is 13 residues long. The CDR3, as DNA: TGTGCCAGCTCCCAGGACAGGGGGAATGAGCAGTTCTTC. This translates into CASSQDRGNEQFF.

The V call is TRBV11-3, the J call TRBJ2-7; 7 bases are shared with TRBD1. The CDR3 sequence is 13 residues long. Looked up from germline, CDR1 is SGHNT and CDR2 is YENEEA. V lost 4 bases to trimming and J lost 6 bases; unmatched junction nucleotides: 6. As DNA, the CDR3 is TGTGCCAGCAGCTCGGACAGGCACGGCGAGCAGTACTTC. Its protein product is CASSSDRHGEQYF.

In DNA form, the CDR3 reads TGTGCCAGCAGCTCACAGGGGCACCCAAGACTTCTTTATAATTCACCCCTCCACTTT. It yields the protein CASSSQGHPRLLYNSPLHF. This chain links TRBV7-2 with TRBJ1-6; 7 bases agree with TRBD1. Germline V gives CDR1 SGHTA, CDR2 FQGNSA. V was pared by 4 bases and J by 4 bases, with 16 bases of the junction left unmatched. The CDR3 has 19 residues.

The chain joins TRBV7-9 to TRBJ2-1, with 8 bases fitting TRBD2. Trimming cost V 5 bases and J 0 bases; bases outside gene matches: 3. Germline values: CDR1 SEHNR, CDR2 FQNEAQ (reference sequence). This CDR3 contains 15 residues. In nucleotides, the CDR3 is TGTGCCAGCAGCCTCAGCGGGAGCTCCTACAATGAGCAGTTCTTC. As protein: CASSLSGSSYNEQFF.

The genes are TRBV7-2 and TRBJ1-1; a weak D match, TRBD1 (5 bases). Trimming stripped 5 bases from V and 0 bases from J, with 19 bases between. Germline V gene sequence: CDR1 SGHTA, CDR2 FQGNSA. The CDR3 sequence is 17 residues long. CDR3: CASSQGNLGGMNTEAFF. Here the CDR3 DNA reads TGTGCCAGCAGCCAAGGAAATTTGGGGGGTATGAACACTGAAGCTTTCTTT.

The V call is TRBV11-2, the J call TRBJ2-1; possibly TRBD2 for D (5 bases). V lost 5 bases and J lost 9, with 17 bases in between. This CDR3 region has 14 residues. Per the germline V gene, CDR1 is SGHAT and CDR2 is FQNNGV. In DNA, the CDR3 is TGTGCCAGCAGCATCCGGTTGGGAGCCGGTGAGCAGTTCTTC. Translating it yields CASSIRLGAGEQFF.

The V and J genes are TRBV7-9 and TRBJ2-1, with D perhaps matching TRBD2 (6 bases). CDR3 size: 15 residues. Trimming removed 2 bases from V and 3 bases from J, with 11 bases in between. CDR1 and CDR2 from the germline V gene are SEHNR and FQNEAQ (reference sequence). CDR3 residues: CASSLNSGLYNEQFF. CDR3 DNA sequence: TGTGCCAGCAGCTTAAATAGCGGACTCTACAATGAGCAGTTCTTC.

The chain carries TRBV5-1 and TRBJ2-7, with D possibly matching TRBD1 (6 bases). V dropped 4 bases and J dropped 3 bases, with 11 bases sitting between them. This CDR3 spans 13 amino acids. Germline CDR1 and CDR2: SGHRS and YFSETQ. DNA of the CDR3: TGCGCCAGCAGCGAGCAGGGGATCTACGAGCAGTACTTC. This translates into CASSEQGIYEQYF.

The CDR3 is CASSEDSTNYGYTF. The CDR3 DNA reads as TGTGCCAGCAGTGAAGACAGCACAAACTATGGCTACACCTTC. This chain connects TRBV2 to TRBJ1-2, with D unclear. Germline CDR1 and CDR2: SNHLY and FYNNEI. Trimming pared 1 base from V and 2 bases from J, leaving 8 bases between. The CDR3 has 14 residues.

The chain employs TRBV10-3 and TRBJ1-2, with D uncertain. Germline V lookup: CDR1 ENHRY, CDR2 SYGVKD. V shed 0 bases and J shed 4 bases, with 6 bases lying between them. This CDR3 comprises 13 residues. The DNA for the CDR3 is TGTGCCATCAGTGAGTCGACTGTCTATGGCTACACCTTC. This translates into CAISESTVYGYTF.